These 6 T cell receptor beta chains were all obtained from the same sample, sequenced in a study of beta chain features in type 1 diabetes. The isolated RNA, all of it, was reverse transcribed, so expressed TCRB transcripts were what got sequenced. Produced via immunoSEQ multiplex PCR; TCRdb's table is partial and in-frame only. The sample lists a few hundred thousand clones; less than 15% were seen once. Source material: naive CD4+ T cells from blood. The source is a young woman in good health.

This clone was seen a few times. The chain recombines TRBV23-1 with TRBJ2-1; 7 nucleotides align to TRBD2. TRBV23-1 counts as an open reading frame of uncertain function. After removal of 0 bases from V and 2 bases from J, the junction contained 4 bases not matched to a gene. The CDR3 has 16 amino acids. The CDR3 region has the DNA TGCGCCAGCAGTCAATCTGGGGGGGAGACCTACAATGAGCAGTTCTTC. Protein product: CASSQSGGETYNEQFF.

This clone was counted only a few times. This chain links TRBV18 with TRBJ2-1; the D is unclear. Germline V gene sequence: CDR1 KGHSH, CDR2 LQKENI. The CDR3 has 14 residues. Trimming took 3 bases from V and 9 from J, leaving 15 bases between them. The CDR3 is CASSPTGPQSEQFF. CDR3 DNA: TGTGCCAGCTCACCTACGGGTCCCCAATCTGAGCAGTTCTTC.

The chain is built from TRBV5-6 and TRBJ2-5, with a tentative D call TRBD2 (6 bases). The V and J ends lost 2 bases and 7 bases respectively, with 21 bases between them. The CDR3 is 16 amino acids. Germline CDR1 is SGHDT and CDR2 is YYEEEE. CDR3 loop: CASSLLRESRRGTQYF. The CDR3 DNA reads TGTGCCAGCAGCTTATTACGGGAGAGCCGAAGGGGGACCCAGTACTTC.

The gene calls are TRBV20-1 and TRBJ2-2; D is possibly TRBD2 (6 bases). Germline CDR1 is DFQATT and CDR2 is SNEGSKA (reference sequence). This CDR3 is built from 10 residues. V lost 8 bases and J lost 13, with 14 bases in between. The CDR3, as DNA: TGCAGTACTTGGGACTTCCGGCTGTTTTTT. Amino acids: CSTWDFRLFF.

V gene TRBV4-3 combines with J gene TRBJ1-1; 7 nucleotides align to TRBD1. J lost 4 bases, V lost 1 base, and 3 bases had no gene match. This CDR3 region has 14 residues. The V gene's germline CDR1 is LGHNA and CDR2 YSLEER. The CDR3 nucleotides are TGCGCCAGCAGCCAAGGGGACAGAGCCACTGAAGCTTTCTTT. This translates into CASSQGDRATEAFF.

This clone was observed a handful of times. The V gene is TRBV23-1, the J gene TRBJ2-5; 9 positions agree with TRBD1. TRBV23-1 qualifies as an ORF whose function is uncertain. There are 13 residues in the CDR3. Trimming at V came to 4 bases and at J to 7 bases, leaving 4 bases not matched to a gene. CDR3 sequence: CASSRTGDGTQYF. The CDR3 nucleotides are TGCGCCAGCAGTCGGACAGGGGACGGGACCCAGTACTTC.